This entry lists 21 T cell receptor beta chains sequenced from one sample in a study of control samples from healthy donors and cancer patients. The table came from immunoSEQ multiplex PCR; TCRdb's copy has only in-frame clones and leaves some out. The sample shows some 120,000 clones, 80% to 90% of them seen only once. Material for sequencing was PBMCs. The receptors were sampled from a woman in her fifties or sixties with colorectal cancer.

This CDR3 reads CASSLGQLSEKLFF. The CDR3 bases are TGTGCCAGCAGCTTAGGACAGCTGTCTGAAAAACTGTTTTTT. This chain links TRBV11-2 with TRBJ1-4, with D possibly TRBD1 on 5 matching bases. The CDR3 loop spans 14 amino acids. Per germline, CDR1 SGHAT and CDR2 FQNNGV. V lost 1 base and J lost 7, with 10 bases in between.

V gene TRBV30 combines with J gene TRBJ1-2, with 10 bases fitting TRBD1. V lost 2 bases to trimming and J lost 7 bases; unmatched junction nucleotides: 4. The CDR3 is 13 residues long. The germline gives CDR1 GTSNPN, CDR2 SVGIG (reference sequence). The CDR3 region is CAWSPTGGSGYTF. CDR3 bases: TGTGCCTGGAGTCCGACAGGGGGCTCTGGCTACACCTTC.

This clone has only a few counts. The V call is TRBV2, the J call TRBJ1-2; 8 bases align to TRBD1. CDR3 length: 14 residues. Germline V CDR1 and CDR2: SNHLY, FYNNEI. Trimming at V came to 4 bases and at J to 2 bases, leaving 3 bases not matched to a gene. The CDR3 protein is CASSGQGSNYGYTF. The CDR3 DNA follows: TGTGCCAGCAGTGGACAGGGGAGCAACTATGGCTACACCTTC.

V and J are TRBV2 and TRBJ1-2; D remains unclear. The V end was cut by 5 bases, the J end by 8 bases, with 18 bases between. This CDR3 is built from 14 residues. CDR1 and CDR2 from the germline V gene are SNHLY and FYNNEI. DNA for the CDR3: TGTGCCAGCAGTTGGAGGACTACCGCGTCGGGCTACACCTTC. Translating it yields CASSWRTTASGYTF.

V usage is TRBV7-2 and J usage is TRBJ2-5; D unclear. CDR1 and CDR2 (germline): SGHTA, FQGNSA. The CDR3 contains 15 residues. V lost 5 bases and J 4 bases, leaving 17 bases between the germline ends. CDR3 DNA sequence: TGTGCCAGCAGCCCCTTGAGAAGGGTGGCAGAGACCCAGTACTTC. Translated, it gives CASSPLRRVAETQYF. The full variable domain, with the rest looked up from reference TRBV7-2 and TRBJ2-5, is GAGVSQSPSNKVTEKGKDVELRCDPISGHTALYWYRQSLGQGLEFLIYFQGNSAPDKSGLPSDRFSAERTGGSVSTLTIQRTQQEDSAVYLCASSPLRRVAETQYFGPGTRLLVL.

The rearrangement uses TRBV5-1 and TRBJ2-7; 9 bases fit TRBD2. There are 16 residues in the CDR3. Trimming removed 0 bases from V and 0 bases from J; junction bases left unmatched: 4. Germline CDR1 SGHRS, CDR2 YFSETQ. In DNA, the CDR3 is TGCGCCAGCAGCTTGGGTGTTAGCGGGAGCTCCTACGAGCAGTACTTC. Translated, it gives CASSLGVSGSSYEQYF.

V usage is TRBV18 and J usage is TRBJ1-1, with no clear D. V shed 4 bases and J shed 1 base, with 10 bases lying between them. Germline loops: CDR1 KGHSH, CDR2 LQKENI. There are 14 residues in the CDR3. The CDR3 loop is CASSLKRENTEAFF. In nucleotides, the CDR3 is TGTGCCAGCTCACTAAAAAGGGAGAACACTGAAGCTTTCTTT. Drawing the rest from reference TRBV18 and TRBJ1-1, the complete variable domain is NAGVMQNPRHLVRRRGQEARLRCSPMKGHSHVYWYRQLPEEGLKFMVYLQKENIIDESGMPKERFSAEFPKEGPSILRIQQVVRGDSAAYFCASSLKRENTEAFFGQGTRLTVV.

The chain uses TRBV28 and TRBJ2-1; 10 bases fit TRBD1. The germline gives CDR1 MDHEN, CDR2 SYDVKM. This CDR3 spans 14 amino acids. V shed 5 bases and J 2 bases; nucleotides not matched to a gene: 0. The CDR3 nucleotides read TGTGCCAGCAGTGGGACAGGGGCCTACAATGAGCAGTTCTTC. It translates to CASSGTGAYNEQFF.

CDR3 protein: CASQAIRQGNEKLFF. The CDR3 bases are TGTGCCAGCCAAGCTATACGACAGGGGAATGAAAAACTGTTTTTT. The V gene is TRBV27, the J gene TRBJ1-4, with TRBD1 matching 8 bases. Losses at the gene ends were 8 bases for V and 5 bases for J; bases not matched to a gene: 10. The CDR3 is 15 residues long. Germline V gene lookup returns CDR1 MNHEY and CDR2 SMNVEV (reference sequence).

The chain has TRBV13 and TRBJ2-5; D is ambiguous. The V and J ends lost 1 base and 2 bases respectively, with 5 bases between them. Looked up from germline, CDR1 is PRHDT and CDR2 is FYEKMQ (reference sequence). This CDR3 spans 13 amino acids. The CDR3 region is CASSLDRQETQYF. The CDR3 bases are TGTGCCAGCAGCTTAGACAGACAAGAGACCCAGTACTTC.

CDR3 sequence: CASSSTVLLSTDTQYF. The CDR3 DNA sequence: TGTGCCAGCAGTTCGACAGTGCTTCTTAGCACAGATACGCAGTATTTT. J is TRBJ2-3 and V is TRBV27; maybe TRBD1 (5 bases). The CDR3 totals 16 residues. Germline assignment: CDR1 MNHEY and CDR2 SMNVEV (reference sequence). V shed 4 bases and J shed 0 bases, with 14 bases lying between them.

This clone has a handful of counts. The chain carries TRBV12-3 or TRBV12-4 and TRBJ1-5; D is possibly TRBD1 (5 bases). The CDR3 has 12 amino acids. The V gene lost 7 bases and the J gene lost 4 bases, with 8 bases spanning the gap. CDR3 nucleotide sequence: TGTGCCAGCAATCAGGGAAATCAGCCCCAGCATTTT. Translated, it gives CASNQGNQPQHF.

The chain combines TRBV5-1 with TRBJ2-3; 7 nucleotides agree with TRBD2. This CDR3 region has 16 residues. The V segment lost 4 bases and the J segment 0 bases; nucleotides outside the gene matches: 8. Germline CDR1 and CDR2: SGHRS and YFSETQ. The CDR3 protein is CASSPGGGASTDTQYF. The DNA for the CDR3 is TGCGCCAGCAGCCCTGGGGGGGGAGCTAGCACAGATACGCAGTATTTT.

This clone appeared once. The chain joins TRBV3-1 (or the pseudogene TRBV3-2) to TRBJ2-7; 13 bases agree with TRBD2. In germline, CDR1 is LGHDT, CDR2 YNNKEL (reference sequence). V trimming: 3 bases; J trimming: 2 bases; junction bases outside the gene matches: 1. The CDR3 runs to 15 residues. CDR3 in amino acids: CASSQTSGGTYEQYF. CDR3 in DNA: TGTGCCAGCAGCCAGACTAGCGGGGGGACCTACGAGCAGTACTTC.

The CDR3 DNA sequence: TGTGCCACCAGTGATTTGCAGACCCCAGATACGCAGTATTTT. Translation gives CATSDLQTPDTQYF. V is TRBV24-1 and J is TRBJ2-3; D unresolved. V was cut by 0 bases and J by 4 bases, with 7 bases left in between. This CDR3 spans 14 amino acids. Germline V lookup: CDR1 KGHDR, CDR2 SFDVKD.

V is TRBV7-8 and J is TRBJ2-7; possibly TRBD1 for D (6 bases). The CDR3 loop spans 15 amino acids. Trimming took off 3 bases at V and 5 bases at J, with 17 bases between the two ends. From germline, CDR1 is SGHVS and CDR2 FQNEAQ. DNA for the CDR3: TGTGCCAGCAGCTTGTCCTACCAGGGGAGCCACGAGCAGTACTTC. Translation gives CASSLSYQGSHEQYF.

The chain carries TRBV18 and TRBJ2-3; perhaps D is TRBD1 or TRBD2 (5 bases each). Germline V lookup: CDR1 KGHSH, CDR2 LQKENI. V dropped 2 bases and J dropped 6 bases, with 18 bases sitting between them. The CDR3 has 16 amino acids. CDR3 DNA: TGTGCCAGCTCACCAGGAATGGGGGAGCCTGGGGATACGCAGTATTTT. Translating it yields CASSPGMGEPGDTQYF.

In the case of this clone: This may come from a read error, since a much larger clone is one base off. Other DNA sequences of this sample code for an identical CDR3. The J gene is TRBJ2-7, the V gene TRBV12-3 or TRBV12-4; a possible D gene is TRBD1 (6 bases). This CDR3 comprises 12 residues. Trimming left V 8 bases short and J 1 base short, with 9 bases between. CDR3 nucleotide sequence: TGTGCCAGCGGGGGCAGTTCCTACGAGCAGTACTTC. It is translated as CASGGSSYEQYF.

The V and J genes are TRBV7-3 and TRBJ2-3; unclear D gene. Looked up from germline, CDR1 is SGHTA and CDR2 is FQGTGA. V gave up 4 bases and J gave up 2 bases, with 10 bases separating them. The CDR3 spans 14 residues. The CDR3 DNA reads as TGTGCCAGCAGCTCCCCCGGGTCCACAGATACGCAGTATTTT. Its translation: CASSSPGSTDTQYF.

The chain is built from TRBV11-2 and TRBJ2-2, with D possibly matching TRBD2 (6 bases). V lost 6 bases to trimming and J lost 6 bases, with 8 bases between them. CDR1 is SGHAT, CDR2 FQNNGV, per germline. The CDR3 runs 12 residues. The CDR3 DNA reads TGTGCCAGCAGTGCGGGGTCCGGGGAGCTGTTTTTT. It translates to CASSAGSGELFF.

The V and J genes are TRBV6-5 and TRBJ2-2; D not resolved. Germline loops: CDR1 MNHEY, CDR2 SVGAGI. The germline V and J ends were trimmed by 5 bases and 7 bases, with 14 bases remaining between them. CDR3 length: 14 residues. The CDR3: CASSPADGNGELFF. The CDR3 nucleotides are TGTGCCAGCAGTCCGGCCGATGGGAACGGGGAGCTGTTTTTT.